The TCR beta chain described here comes from a study of blood T cell repertoires in COVID-19. Study-level background: The United States, Italy and Spain were the sources of the acute and convalescent COVID-19 samples. T cells, B-cell-depleted T cells, or PBMCs supplied cDNA or gDNA.

In the original workflow: By means of reference gene primer amplification, nucleated cell counts were estimated. The table came from immunoSEQ multiplex PCR; TCRdb's copy has only in-frame clones and leaves some out. V, J and clone size are those of that table, while D and trimming were read from the DNA. This sample carries roughly 210,000 clones, 88% of them seen once, and the ten largest clones take about 1.7%. V dropped 6 bases and J dropped 6; count of bases not matched to a gene: 2. Germline loops: CDR1 SQVTM, CDR2 ANQGSEA. The CDR3 is 12 residues long. The chain uses TRBV29-1 and TRBJ1-4; 9 nucleotides align to TRBD1. The clonotype comes from a man in his 70s with acute or convalescent COVID-19. Sequenced sample: peripheral blood. CDR3 in amino acids: CSVWTGDEKLFF. Here the CDR3 DNA reads TGCAGCGTCTGGACAGGGGATGAAAAACTGTTTTTT.